These 10 T cell receptor beta chains came from one sample sequenced in a study of T-cell reconstitution after alpha-beta-depleted transplantation in children. Unique molecular identifiers were incorporated into the prepared TCRbeta library. TCRdb reprocessed the PCR reads via MiXCR and lists one record per CDR3 protein. The data show some 100,000 distinct CDR3 sequences, less than 20% seen once. The sequencing used PBMCs, mostly from graft donor cells, collected 180 days after TCRalphabeta/CD19-depleted stem cell transplant. The receptors here all came from a male patient under 10 years old who had a stem cell transplant for acute lymphoblastic leukemia, so the T cells may come from the graft donor.

Only a few counts were recorded for this clonotype. V usage is TRBV7-6 and J usage is TRBJ2-7; 12 positions agree with TRBD2. The CDR3 contains 15 residues. The germline V gene encodes CDR1 SGHVS and CDR2 FNYEAQ. The trim removed 5 bases at V and 6 bases at J, leaving 8 bases unmatched. CDR3 DNA: TGTGCCAGCAGCCCCGGGACTAGCGGGTTACGCGAGCAGTACTTC. It codes for CASSPGTSGLREQYF.

This clonotype has just a few counts. The chain's CDR3 is CSARGGRLAEETQYF. The CDR3 region has the DNA TGCAGTGCTAGAGGGGGACGTCTGGCGGAAGAGACCCAGTACTTC. The chain couples TRBV20-1 to TRBJ2-5; either TRBD1 or TRBD2 may supply D (5 bases each). V shed 1 base and J shed 3 bases, with 15 bases lying between them. Germline V gene sequence: CDR1 DFQATT, CDR2 SNEGSKA (reference sequence). This CDR3 contains 15 residues.

This clonotype appeared many times. The CDR3 DNA reads as TGCGCCAGCATGTCCGGGGCCAACGTCCTGACTTTC. This encodes CASMSGANVLTF. This chain links TRBV5-1 with TRBJ2-6; D gene uncertain. V lost 6 bases to trimming and J lost 4 bases, with 5 bases between them. Germline-derived CDR1 and CDR2 are SGHRS and YFSETQ. The CDR3 consists of 12 residues.

This clonotype was seen more than once but under ten times. The chain couples TRBV20-1 to TRBJ1-4; D might be TRBD1 (6 bases). Germline CDR1 is DFQATT and CDR2 is SNEGSKA (reference sequence). The V end lost 6 bases, the J end lost 14 bases, and 22 bases lay between the germline ends. The CDR3 is 13 amino acids. In DNA form, the CDR3 reads TGCAGTGCCTGGACAGTCTCGCAACGGCGCCTGTTTTTT. This translates into CSAWTVSQRRLFF.

The chain recombines TRBV18 with TRBJ2-2; TRBD2 aligns across 9 bases. The germline V gene encodes CDR1 KGHSH and CDR2 LQKENI. The J segment lost 4 bases and the V segment lost 2 bases, leaving 5 bases of the junction unmatched. The CDR3 has 16 amino acids. In DNA, the CDR3 is TGTGCCAGCTCACCAACGAGCGGGGGGAGCACCGGGGAGCTGTTTTTT. Protein product: CASSPTSGGSTGELFF. The whole variable domain, filled in from reference TRBV18 and TRBJ2-2, reads NAGVMQNPRHLVRRRGQEARLRCSPMKGHSHVYWYRQLPEEGLKFMVYLQKENIIDESGMPKERFSAEFPKEGPSILRIQQVVRGDSAAYFCASSPTSGGSTGELFFGEGSRLTVL.

This clonotype turned up a few times. This chain connects TRBV27 to TRBJ2-1; 9 bases map to TRBD2. V trimming: 4 bases; J trimming: 4 bases; junction bases outside the gene matches: 5. Germline V gives CDR1 MNHEY, CDR2 SMNVEV (reference sequence). This CDR3 is 15 amino acids long. The DNA of the CDR3 is TGTGCCAGCAGTTCGCGTAGCGGGGGTTACAATGAGCAGTTCTTC. Translating it yields CASSSRSGGYNEQFF.

This chain links TRBV27 with TRBJ2-7; the D gene is possibly TRBD1 (6 bases). In germline, CDR1 is MNHEY, CDR2 SMNVEV (reference sequence). V lost 5 bases, J lost 0 bases, and 20 bases lay in between. The CDR3 length is 17 residues. The DNA for the CDR3 is TGTGCCAGCAGTACAGGGCTGGGGCCGTCTTACTCCTACGAGCAGTACTTC. This sequence encodes CASSTGLGPSYSYEQYF.

This clonotype was seen at least ten times. The chain carries TRBV12-3 or TRBV12-4 and TRBJ2-7; maybe TRBD1 (6 bases). The CDR3 consists of 14 residues. V was pared by 7 bases and J by 0 bases, with 13 bases between. CDR3 in amino acids: CASTVQGISYEQYF. The CDR3 DNA reads as TGTGCCAGCACGGTGCAGGGGATCTCCTACGAGCAGTACTTC.

This clonotype has a count of ten or more. This chain connects TRBV3-1 to TRBJ2-3, with unresolved D. The germline V gene has CDR1 LGHDT and CDR2 YNNKEL (reference sequence). V shed 4 bases and J shed 2 bases, with 4 bases lying between them. The CDR3 contains 12 residues. The CDR3, as DNA: TGTGCCAGCAGCCTCGACACAGATACGCAGTATTTT. This sequence encodes CASSLDTDTQYF.

This chain uses TRBV20-1 with TRBJ2-5; 10 bases align to TRBD2. Germline V lookup: CDR1 DFQATT, CDR2 SNEGSKA (reference sequence). This CDR3 is built from 13 residues. V shed 4 bases, J shed 5 bases, and the junction held 4 bases outside the gene matches. The CDR3 DNA follows: TGCAGTGCTATGGGACTAGCGAAGGAGACCCAGTACTTC. Residues: CSAMGLAKETQYF.